The 23 T cell receptor beta chains below come from one sample, sequenced in a study of blood T cell repertoires in COVID-19. Profiled with immunoSEQ multiplex PCR; TCRdb holds only in-frame clones, not every one. Of over 150,000 clones in the sample, about 93% are singletons; the top ten hold about 0.8%. Source material: peripheral blood. These receptors all stem from a man under 40 with COVID-19, enrolled during active disease.

V is TRBV7-6 and J is TRBJ2-3; 12 bases line up with TRBD2. This CDR3 comprises 16 residues. Germline V gene sequence: CDR1 SGHVS, CDR2 FNYEAQ. V dropped 7 bases and J dropped 2; count of bases not matched to a gene: 7. This CDR3 is CASTLTSGGLTDTQYF. In nucleotides, the CDR3 is TGTGCCAGCACCTTGACTAGCGGGGGCCTCACAGATACGCAGTATTTT. Based on the CDR3 plus reference TRBV7-6 and TRBJ2-3, the full variable domain is GAGVSQSPRYKVTKRGQDVALRCDPISGHVSLYWYRQALGQGPEFLTYFNYEAQQDKSGLPNDRFSAERPEGSISTLTIQRTEQRDSAMYRCASTLTSGGLTDTQYFGPGTRLTVL.

The chain uses TRBV27 and TRBJ2-2; perhaps TRBD1 as D (6 bases). Trimming stripped 10 bases from V and 1 base from J, with 19 bases between. The CDR3 is 16 amino acids. Germline V gives CDR1 MNHEY, CDR2 SMNVEV (reference sequence). The CDR3 coding sequence is TGTGCCACCCGAACAAGACAGGAGGTGAACACCGGGGAGCTGTTTTTT. Protein product: CATRTRQEVNTGELFF.

This clone is a singleton in its sample. This chain links TRBV7-3 with TRBJ2-5; 7 bases are a match to TRBD1. Germline V CDR1 and CDR2: SGHTA, FQGTGA. The trim removed 5 bases at V and 3 bases at J, leaving 6 bases unmatched. CDR3 length equals 14 residues. DNA for the CDR3: TGTGCCAGCAGCCCAACAGGGACAGAAGAGACCCAGTACTTC. This translates into CASSPTGTEETQYF.

The chain employs TRBV27 and TRBJ2-7; TRBD1 matches at 12 bases. CDR1 and CDR2 from the germline V gene are MNHEY and SMNVEV (reference sequence). The CDR3 loop spans 14 amino acids. The V and J ends lost 5 bases and 5 bases, in that order; junction bases with no gene match: 4. CDR3 in DNA: TGTGCCAGCAGTCTGGGGACAGGGGGCAACGAGCAGTACTTC. Amino acid sequence: CASSLGTGGNEQYF.

The chain employs TRBV9 and TRBJ2-5, with D unresolved. This CDR3 spans 15 amino acids. V lost 0 bases and J lost 1, with 10 bases in between. CDR1 SGDLS and CDR2 YYNGEE come from the germline V gene. The CDR3 nucleotides are TGTGCCAGCAGCGTAGCTGGTCAGTTCCAAGAGACCCAGTACTTC. This encodes CASSVAGQFQETQYF.

This chain joins TRBV12-3 or TRBV12-4 and TRBJ2-7, with TRBD1 matching over 11 bases. This CDR3 contains 13 residues. J gave up 5 bases and V 6 bases, and 3 bases lay outside the gene matches. The CDR3 DNA is TGTGCCAGCAGCCGGACAGGGGGCAACGAGCAGTACTTC. Amino acids: CASSRTGGNEQYF.

This clone was recorded once. The genes are TRBV7-9 and TRBJ2-1, with TRBD2 identical over 7 bases. The CDR3 has 17 residues. The germline V gene encodes CDR1 SEHNR and CDR2 FQNEAQ (reference sequence). V lost 6 bases to trimming and J lost 5 bases; unmatched junction nucleotides: 16. CDR3 protein: CASSLDWGGDYNNEQFF. The CDR3 DNA sequence: TGTGCCAGCAGTCTAGACTGGGGTGGGGACTACAACAATGAGCAGTTCTTC.

This clone was counted between two and nine times. The chain employs TRBV3-1 (or the pseudogene TRBV3-2) and TRBJ2-3, with 9 bases aligning to TRBD2. In germline, CDR1 is LGHDT, CDR2 YNNKEL (reference sequence). The junction had 18 bases not matched to a gene; V was cut back by 5 bases and J by 0 bases. The CDR3 spans 20 residues. The CDR3 DNA reads as TGTGCCAGCAGCGATTCCTCCGGACTAGCGCCCTCCTCTAGCACAGATACGCAGTATTTT. Amino acids: CASSDSSGLAPSSSTDTQYF.

This chain joins TRBV4-2 and TRBJ2-3, with a weak D call TRBD2 (7 bases). The V gene's germline CDR1 is LGHNA and CDR2 YNFKEQ. CDR3 length equals 17 residues. Trimming cost V 0 bases and J 2 bases, with 15 bases left between them. The CDR3 coding sequence is TGTGCCAGCAGCCAAGATAGGGGGGGGCCCCCCACAGATACGCAGTATTTT. Translating gives CASSQDRGGPPTDTQYF.

The V gene is TRBV7-7, the J gene TRBJ2-5; TRBD1 is a possible D gene (6 bases). V gave up 5 bases and J gave up 3 bases, with 10 bases separating them. The CDR3 totals 13 residues. CDR1 SSHAT and CDR2 FNYEAQ come from the germline V gene (reference sequence). CDR3 nucleotides: TGTGCCAGCAGCCCAGGACAGAAAGAGACCCAGTACTTC. Residues: CASSPGQKETQYF. Variable domain in full (rest from reference TRBV7-7 and TRBJ2-5): GAGVSQSPRYKVTKRGQDVTLRCDPISSHATLYWYQQALGQGPEFLTYFNYEAQPDKSGLPSDRFSAERPEGSISTLTIQRTEQRDSAMYRCASSPGQKETQYFGPGTRLLVL.

This clone was seen more than once but under ten times. The chain joins TRBV12-5 to TRBJ2-5; TRBD2 matches at 14 bases. Germline V CDR1 and CDR2: LGHNT, FRNRAP. This CDR3 has 17 residues. Losses at the gene ends were 0 bases for V and 5 bases for J; bases not matched to a gene: 5. CDR3 nucleotide sequence: TGTGCTAGTGGTTTGGTACGGGGACTAGCGGGGGTTGAGACCCAGTACTTC. Amino acids: CASGLVRGLAGVETQYF.

This clone was seen just once. V gene TRBV7-9 combines with J gene TRBJ1-2, with D hard to call. The V end was cut by 3 bases, the J end by 8 bases, with 13 bases between. Germline CDR1 and CDR2: SEHNR and FQNEAQ (reference sequence). The CDR3 runs 13 residues. CDR3 in amino acids: CASSLDPTGGYTF. Written as DNA, the CDR3 is TGTGCCAGCAGCTTGGACCCTACGGGAGGCTACACCTTC.

The chain recombines TRBV2 with TRBJ2-5; a weak D match, TRBD1 (7 bases). Per germline, CDR1 SNHLY and CDR2 FYNNEI. The CDR3 runs to 13 residues. Trimming took off 6 bases at V and 5 bases at J, with 13 bases between the two ends. The CDR3 DNA reads TGTGCCAGCAGCAGACCAGGGGGGGAGACCCAGTACTTC. This encodes CASSRPGGETQYF.

The V and J genes are TRBV19 and TRBJ1-1, with 7 bases aligning to TRBD1. Germline CDR1 is LNHDA and CDR2 is SQIVND (reference sequence). V lost 5 bases, J lost 10 bases, and 13 bases stayed unmatched. The CDR3 has 14 amino acids. The CDR3 reads CASSGDRAHSAAFF. CDR3 nucleotides: TGTGCCAGTAGTGGCGACAGGGCTCACTCTGCAGCTTTCTTT.

The V and J genes are TRBV11-3 and TRBJ2-1; TRBD2 agrees at 13 bases. CDR1 and CDR2 from the germline V gene are SGHNT and YENEEA. Losses at the gene ends were 2 bases for V and 6 bases for J; bases not matched to a gene: 7. CDR3 length: 17 amino acids. The CDR3 region has the DNA TGTGCCAGCAGCTTACGGCCGGGACTAGCGGGGTTCAATGAGCAGTTCTTC. Its translation: CASSLRPGLAGFNEQFF.

The rearrangement uses TRBV2 and TRBJ2-7, with 8 bases fitting TRBD1. This CDR3 has 14 amino acids. Germline assignment: CDR1 SNHLY and CDR2 FYNNEI. J lost 9 bases, V lost 1 base, and 8 bases had no gene match. This chain's CDR3 is CASSEDVGTGLQYF. The CDR3 DNA is TGTGCCAGCAGTGAAGACGTTGGGACAGGATTGCAGTACTTC. The whole variable domain, filled in from reference TRBV2 and TRBJ2-7, reads EPEVTQTPSHQVTQMGQEVILRCVPISNHLYFYWYRQILGQKVEFLVSFYNNEISEKSEIFDDQFSVERPDGSNFTLKIRSTKLEDSAMYFCASSEDVGTGLQYFGPGTRLTVT.

This rearrangement joins TRBV7-6 to TRBJ2-3, with 12 positions matching TRBD2. Germline CDR1 reads SGHVS; CDR2 reads FNYEAQ. The V gene end was trimmed by 4 bases and the J gene end by 0 bases; junction bases not matched to a gene: 8. CDR3 length: 18 amino acids. The DNA for the CDR3 is TGTGCCAGCAGCTCTAGGACTAGCGGGGCCATTAGCACAGATACGCAGTATTTT. Protein sequence: CASSSRTSGAISTDTQYF. Full variable domain (outside the CDR3, taken from reference TRBV7-6 and TRBJ2-3): GAGVSQSPRYKVTKRGQDVALRCDPISGHVSLYWYRQALGQGPEFLTYFNYEAQQDKSGLPNDRFSAERPEGSISTLTIQRTEQRDSAMYRCASSSRTSGAISTDTQYFGPGTRLTVL.

V and J are TRBV7-9 and TRBJ1-1; 7 bases fit TRBD1. Germline V gives CDR1 SEHNR, CDR2 FQNEAQ (reference sequence). CDR3 length: 16 residues. V shed 0 bases and J 6 bases; nucleotides not matched to a gene: 10. CDR3 sequence reads: CASSLALAGGSAEAFF. In DNA, the CDR3 is TGTGCCAGCAGCTTAGCGTTGGCAGGGGGAAGTGCTGAAGCTTTCTTT.

This chain uses TRBV6-5 with TRBJ2-1; weak D call: TRBD1 (6 bases). Germline V gene data show CDR1 as MNHEY and CDR2 as SVGAGI. The CDR3 length is 13 residues. Trimming left V 7 bases short and J 5 bases short, with 12 bases between. The CDR3 protein is CASTGTPHNEQFF. CDR3 DNA sequence: TGTGCCAGCACCGGGACACCTCACAATGAGCAGTTCTTC.

The V gene is TRBV6-5, the J gene TRBJ2-7; TRBD2 agrees at 9 bases. Losses at the gene ends were 6 bases for V and 2 bases for J; bases not matched to a gene: 5. In germline, CDR1 is MNHEY, CDR2 SVGAGI. CDR3 length: 14 amino acids. CDR3 sequence (DNA): TGTGCCAGCAGACCGACTAGCGGCACCTACGAGCAGTACTTC. Protein sequence: CASRPTSGTYEQYF.

The chain employs TRBV9 and TRBJ1-1, with D possibly matching TRBD1 (5 bases). This CDR3 spans 14 amino acids. CDR1 and CDR2 (germline): SGDLS, YYNGEE. V lost 3 bases to trimming and J lost 1 base, with 10 bases between them. In DNA, the CDR3 is TGTGCCAGCAGCGGGGGGGTGGCGAACACTGAAGCTTTCTTT. Translation gives CASSGGVANTEAFF.

The chain combines TRBV9 with TRBJ2-1; D is perhaps TRBD1 (7 bases). Germline values: CDR1 SGDLS, CDR2 YYNGEE. Trimming shortened V by 0 bases and J by 10 bases, and 23 bases separated the two germline ends. This CDR3 spans 17 amino acids. The CDR3 loop reads CASSVAVRGAAIDEQFF. The CDR3 region has the DNA TGTGCCAGCAGCGTAGCTGTCAGGGGGGCCGCTATTGACGAGCAGTTCTTC.

V and J are TRBV18 and TRBJ1-5; D might be TRBD1 (5 bases). Trimming removed 4 bases from V and 4 bases from J, with 17 bases in between. Germline CDR1 KGHSH, CDR2 LQKENI. This CDR3 has 16 amino acids. CDR3 loop: CASSHEGAGINQPQHF. The CDR3 DNA follows: TGTGCCAGCTCACACGAAGGGGCAGGAATTAATCAGCCCCAGCATTTT.